This passage covers 23 T cell receptor beta chains from one sample sequenced in a study of T cell responses to AZD1222 COVID-19 vaccine. Sequencing used immunoSEQ multiplex PCR; TCRdb keeps in-frame clones, though not all of them. The repertoire consists of approximately 93,000 clones, with 75% to 90% occurring once and the leading ten covering roughly 5%. Material: peripheral blood, obtained 28 days after the second AZD1222 dose. The receptors were sampled from an adult who received the AZD1222 COVID-19 vaccine.

This clone came up once. The rearrangement links TRBV6-5 to TRBJ1-5; D uncertain. This CDR3 is 13 amino acids long. Trimming took off 6 bases at V and 9 bases at J, with 15 bases between the two ends. Looked up from germline, CDR1 is MNHEY and CDR2 is SVGAGI. The CDR3 spells CASSPDARWPQHF. DNA for the CDR3: TGTGCCAGCAGCCCGGACGCAAGGTGGCCCCAGCATTTT.

V gene TRBV3-1 (or the pseudogene TRBV3-2) combines with J gene TRBJ1-2; no definite D call. V was shortened by 5 bases and J by 1 base, with 11 bases between the two germline ends. CDR3 length: 14 amino acids. Germline lookup yields CDR1 LGHDT and CDR2 YNNKEL (reference sequence). The CDR3 DNA reads as TGTGCCAGCAGCACCCGCGGGTTTAACTATGGCTACACCTTC. This translates into CASSTRGFNYGYTF.

This clone showed up just once. This chain joins TRBV27 and TRBJ1-2; 7 bases are a match to TRBD1. The CDR3 consists of 14 residues. The ends lost 3 bases at V and 8 bases at J; junction bases unmatched: 9. The germline gives CDR1 MNHEY, CDR2 SMNVEV (reference sequence). The CDR3 protein is CASSLRQGNSGYTF. For the CDR3, the DNA is TGTGCCAGCAGTTTGAGACAGGGTAACTCCGGCTACACCTTC.

The CDR3: CASSLGSQGSYGYTF. CDR3 DNA sequence: TGTGCCAGCAGCTTGGGTTCTCAGGGTTCCTATGGCTACACCTTC. The gene calls are TRBV5-6 and TRBJ1-2; tentatively, D is TRBD1 (5 bases). This CDR3 comprises 15 residues. Trimming pared 0 bases from V and 4 bases from J, leaving 13 bases between. Germline assignment: CDR1 SGHDT and CDR2 YYEEEE. Supplemented by reference TRBV5-6 and TRBJ1-2, the full variable domain reads DAGVTQSPTHLIKTRGQQVTLRCSPKSGHDTVSWYQQALGQGPQFIFQYYEEEERQRGNFPDRFSGHQFPNYSSELNVNALLLGDSALYLCASSLGSQGSYGYTFGSGTRLTVV.

The rearrangement joins TRBV7-9 to TRBJ2-1; no reliable D call. Between the trimmed V and J ends, which lost 2 bases and 2 bases, there was a span of 10 bases. The germline V gene encodes CDR1 SEHNR and CDR2 FQNEAQ (reference sequence). The CDR3 loop spans 15 amino acids. The CDR3 sequence is CASSLIGRTYNEQFF. The CDR3 coding sequence is TGTGCCAGCAGCTTAATCGGGCGGACCTACAATGAGCAGTTCTTC.

The chain's CDR3 is CASSLAGYNTGELFF. In DNA form, the CDR3 reads TGTGCCAGCAGCTTAGCTGGGTATAACACCGGGGAGCTGTTTTTT. This chain connects TRBV11-2 to TRBJ2-2; D is undetermined. V was clipped by 1 base and J by 2 bases, with 8 bases between them. In germline, CDR1 is SGHAT, CDR2 FQNNGV. The CDR3 contains 15 residues.

This chain links TRBV18 with TRBJ2-2; 10 nucleotides agree with TRBD1. This CDR3 region has 16 residues. Germline V gene data show CDR1 as KGHSH and CDR2 as LQKENI. With 4 bases clipped from V and 3 bases from J, the junction kept 5 bases outside the gene matches. CDR3 in amino acids: CASSLRDRGHTGELFF. The CDR3 DNA follows: TGTGCCAGCTCACTCCGGGACAGGGGTCACACCGGGGAGCTGTTTTTT.

The J gene is TRBJ1-1, the V gene TRBV6-5; possible D gene TRBD1, 6 bases. Germline CDR1 reads MNHEY; CDR2 reads SVGAGI. The V end lost 6 bases, the J end lost 9 bases, and 11 bases lay between the germline ends. The CDR3 has 11 residues. The CDR3 loop reads CASRRTEKAFF. The CDR3 region has the DNA TGTGCCAGCAGACGGACAGAGAAAGCTTTCTTT.

V gene TRBV3-1 (or the pseudogene TRBV3-2) combines with J gene TRBJ1-4; weak D call: TRBD1 (6 bases). The V gene lost 1 base and the J gene lost 11 bases, with 8 bases spanning the gap. In germline, CDR1 is LGHDT, CDR2 YNNKEL (reference sequence). The CDR3 has 12 amino acids. The CDR3 here is CASSQGTGKLFF. CDR3 nucleotide sequence: TGTGCCAGCAGCCAAGGAACAGGGAAACTGTTTTTT.

V is TRBV5-1 and J is TRBJ1-4, with a weak D call TRBD1 (5 bases). Trimming pared 4 bases from V and 5 bases from J, leaving 15 bases between. Per germline, CDR1 SGHRS and CDR2 YFSETQ. CDR3 length: 15 amino acids. The CDR3 sequence: CASSQSGDPNEKLFF. In nucleotides, the CDR3 is TGCGCCAGCAGCCAGTCGGGGGACCCAAATGAAAAACTGTTTTTT.

The genes are TRBV27 and TRBJ2-1, with TRBD1 matching over 9 bases. The CDR3 runs 17 residues. The J segment lost 8 bases and the V segment lost 4 bases, leaving 15 bases of the junction unmatched. Germline CDR1 MNHEY, CDR2 SMNVEV (reference sequence). This CDR3 reads CASSSLRIRDRDDEQFF. CDR3 DNA sequence: TGTGCCAGCAGTTCTCTTAGAATCCGGGACAGGGATGATGAGCAGTTCTTC.

The V call is TRBV18, the J call TRBJ1-4; D might be TRBD1 (6 bases). Deletions cut 0 bases from V and 8 bases from J, with 7 bases between. This CDR3 has 13 amino acids. Germline loops: CDR1 KGHSH, CDR2 LQKENI. CDR3: CASSPPGQEKLFF. Written as DNA, the CDR3 is TGTGCCAGCTCACCACCGGGACAAGAAAAACTGTTTTTT.

The chain combines TRBV4-2 with TRBJ2-3, with 8 bases fitting TRBD2. CDR3 length: 17 amino acids. Germline trimming cut 0 bases from V and 5 bases from J; bases unmatched to any gene: 10. Per germline, CDR1 LGHNA and CDR2 YNFKEQ. The CDR3 coding sequence is TGTGCCAGCAGCCAAGAACCCAGCGGGGGTACTAGAGATACGCAGTATTTT. Its protein product is CASSQEPSGGTRDTQYF.

The chain recombines TRBV5-1 with TRBJ2-5; D possibly corresponds to TRBD2 (7 bases). CDR1 and CDR2 (germline): SGHRS, YFSETQ. CDR3 length: 15 amino acids. V lost 0 bases and J lost 5, with 14 bases in between. This CDR3 reads CASSLAGGGRETQYF. CDR3 nucleotides: TGCGCCAGCAGCTTGGCTGGCGGGGGCCGGGAGACCCAGTACTTC.

The chain has TRBV2 and TRBJ1-5; D call uncertain. The CDR3 contains 15 residues. Germline CDR1 reads SNHLY; CDR2 reads FYNNEI. Trimming pared 0 bases from V and 4 bases from J, leaving 10 bases between. CDR3 DNA sequence: TGTGCCAGCAGTGAAGCGCTTCGGGGAAATCAGCCCCAGCATTTT. Its protein product is CASSEALRGNQPQHF.

This chain connects TRBV27 to TRBJ2-7; 10 bases are shared with TRBD2. Germline CDR1 MNHEY, CDR2 SMNVEV (reference sequence). This CDR3 spans 15 amino acids. The J segment lost 7 bases and the V segment lost 0 bases, leaving 6 bases of the junction unmatched. CDR3 DNA: TGTGCCAGCAGTTTATCGCCTAGCGGGGGTCGGGAGCAGTACTTC. As protein: CASSLSPSGGREQYF.

This rearrangement joins TRBV9 to TRBJ2-7; perhaps TRBD1 as D (6 bases). The germline V gene encodes CDR1 SGDLS and CDR2 YYNGEE. The length of the CDR3 is 17 residues. V lost 0 bases, J lost 5 bases, and 21 bases lay in between. The CDR3 sequence is CASSVGGSVRGKDEQYF. Written as DNA, the CDR3 is TGTGCCAGCAGCGTAGGGGGAAGCGTCAGGGGTAAGGACGAGCAGTACTTC. The whole variable domain, remainder taken from reference TRBV9 and TRBJ2-7, is DSGVTQTPKHLITATGQRVTLRCSPRSGDLSVYWYQQSLDQGLQFLIQYYNGEERAKGNILERFSAQQFPDLHSELNLSSLELGDSALYFCASSVGGSVRGKDEQYFGPGTRLTVT.

This rearrangement joins TRBV28 to TRBJ1-1, with 7 bases identical to TRBD1. Germline lookup yields CDR1 MDHEN and CDR2 SYDVKM. There are 16 residues in the CDR3. The V gene end was trimmed by 3 bases and the J gene end by 6 bases; junction bases not matched to a gene: 13. The CDR3 region is CASSFTGMTGSAEAFF. In nucleotides, the CDR3 is TGTGCCAGCAGTTTTACAGGGATGACAGGGTCTGCTGAAGCTTTCTTT.

The chain links TRBV6-5 to TRBJ1-5; tentatively, D is TRBD1 (6 bases). The V end was cut by 2 bases, the J end by 5 bases, with 16 bases between. This CDR3 spans 16 amino acids. Germline V lookup: CDR1 MNHEY, CDR2 SVGAGI. CDR3 sequence: CASSYPTGRGDQPQHF. CDR3 DNA sequence: TGTGCCAGCAGTTACCCAACAGGGCGAGGGGATCAGCCCCAGCATTTT.

V and J are TRBV7-2 and TRBJ1-1, with D unclear. The V gene's germline CDR1 is SGHTA and CDR2 FQGNSA. The V gene lost 1 base and the J gene lost 3 bases, with 12 bases spanning the gap. CDR3 size: 15 residues. In DNA, the CDR3 is TGTGCCAGCAGCTTAGGTGGAAAGATGGACACTGAAGCTTTCTTT. Translating gives CASSLGGKMDTEAFF.

V and J are TRBV5-8 and TRBJ2-7; TRBD1 aligns across 10 bases. The CDR3 has 13 residues. With 4 bases clipped from V and 9 bases from J, the junction kept 7 bases outside the gene matches. CDR1 and CDR2 (germline): SGHTS, YDEGEE. CDR3: CASSLRTGGAQYF. CDR3 bases: TGTGCCAGCAGCCTACGGACAGGGGGAGCGCAGTACTTC.

The chain joins TRBV11-2 to TRBJ2-4; D is undetermined. CDR3 length: 12 residues. Trimming removed 4 bases from V and 6 bases from J, with 7 bases in between. Germline V lookup: CDR1 SGHAT, CDR2 FQNNGV. For the CDR3, the DNA is TGTGCCAGCAGCTGGGAAGGAAACATTCAGTACTTC. It is translated as CASSWEGNIQYF.

The chain carries TRBV10-1 and TRBJ2-3; D tentatively reads TRBD1 or TRBD2 (5 bases each). V lost 2 bases, J lost 4 bases, and 10 bases lay in between. This CDR3 is 14 amino acids long. The germline gives CDR1 WNHNN, CDR2 SYGVQD (reference sequence). CDR3 coding DNA: TGCGCCAGCAGTGAGGGGGGTGGTCCAGATACGCAGTATTTT. As protein: CASSEGGGPDTQYF.